This section outlines one TCR beta chain sequence together with its context. Antigen: not known. The data were obtained in a study of response to subunit inactivated influenza vaccine. TCRdb independently ran MiXCR on the RT-PCR reads; one entry per CDR3 protein. Of roughly 650,000 distinct CDR3 sequences in the sample, approximately 14% were seen once. Study-wide findings and caveats: Authors suggested few new T cells are recruited by each seasonal influenza vaccination.

Trimming took off 8 bases at V and 3 bases at J, with 10 bases between the two ends. The germline gives CDR1 GTSNPN, CDR2 SVGIG (reference sequence). The CDR3 is 12 amino acids. The gene calls are TRBV30 and TRBJ2-2, with a possible D match to TRBD1 (6 bases). The TCR comes from a man aged 45-60 years who received an inactivated influenza vaccine. The starting material was PBMCs from blood, obtained about 12 days after vaccination. The CDR3 sequence: CAGDIYTGELFF. The CDR3 DNA reads as TGTGCCGGGGACATCTACACCGGGGAGCTGTTTTTT.